What follows are 7 T cell receptor beta chains derived from one specimen sequenced in a study of cytomegalovirus exposure and HLA in healthy donors (dated by TCRdb to 2017 to 2019). Libraries were built with the immunoSEQ multiplex PCR assay. For the multiplex PCR, a mixture combining 60 forward primers for TCR Vbeta segments and 13 reverse primers for TCR Jbeta segments was used. In its TCRdb copy, this immuneACCESS table keeps in-frame sequences only and misses some clones. Where compared with another copy, unresolved V genes explain less than half of these, and the others have no known cause. This sample holds 100,000 to 150,000 clones; about 74% were observed only once. Of the sample, approximately 5.4% is held by the ten largest clones. Sequencing was performed on PBMCs. The receptor set was obtained from a woman aged 50 to 60 in good health and CMV-seropositive.

This clone appeared a few times. At one boundary the junction diverges from the germline segment, which might be a read error. The chain recombines TRBV7-9 with TRBJ2-7; possibly TRBD2 for D (6 bases). This CDR3 contains 14 residues. The germline V gene has CDR1 SEHNR and CDR2 FQNEAQ (reference sequence). In nucleotides, the CDR3 is TGTTCCAGCAGCCGAGGGGACTTCTCCTACGAGCAGTACTTC. Translated, it gives CSSSRGDFSYEQYF.

The V and J genes are TRBV10-3 and TRBJ2-5; 11 nucleotides match TRBD2. V shed 6 bases and J 5 bases; nucleotides not matched to a gene: 2. CDR3 length equals 13 residues. From germline, CDR1 is ENHRY and CDR2 SYGVKD. This CDR3 reads CAIRLAGGETQYF. DNA of the CDR3: TGTGCCATCAGATTAGCGGGGGGGGAGACCCAGTACTTC.

This rearrangement joins TRBV9 to TRBJ1-1; 8 bases agree with TRBD1. CDR1 is SGDLS and CDR2 is YYNGEE in the germline V gene. The CDR3 spans 16 residues. With 1 base clipped from V and 6 bases from J, the junction kept 11 bases outside the gene matches. The CDR3 nucleotides read TGTGCCAGCAGCGTACTGCCCGGGACAGGTGGCCCTGAAGCTTTCTTT. This encodes CASSVLPGTGGPEAFF.

This chain connects TRBV5-4 to TRBJ2-3; 9 nucleotides match TRBD1. V lost 5 bases, J lost 4 bases, and 8 bases stayed unmatched. Per germline, CDR1 SGHNT and CDR2 YYREEE (reference sequence). This CDR3 has 15 amino acids. The CDR3 region is CASRKTGGAADTQYF. In nucleotides, the CDR3 is TGTGCCAGCAGGAAAACAGGGGGCGCAGCAGATACGCAGTATTTT.

This clone was detected once. The chain joins TRBV6-5 to TRBJ2-2; possible D gene TRBD1, 5 bases. The CDR3 is 14 amino acids. The V end was cut by 5 bases, the J end by 1 base, with 8 bases between. The germline V gene encodes CDR1 MNHEY and CDR2 SVGAGI. Here the CDR3 DNA reads TGTGCCAGCAGTAGGCAGGGGAACACCGGGGAGCTGTTTTTT. Protein product: CASSRQGNTGELFF.

The table lists this clone with a count of one. This chain uses TRBV5-1 with TRBJ2-7, with D tentatively TRBD1 (5 bases). In germline, CDR1 is SGHRS, CDR2 YFSETQ. Trimming removed 0 bases from V and 7 bases from J, with 11 bases in between. There are 13 residues in the CDR3. The CDR3 protein is CASSLGLQGEQYF. The CDR3 DNA sequence: TGCGCCAGCAGCTTGGGACTTCAGGGTGAGCAGTACTTC.

The chain is built from TRBV19 and TRBJ2-6, with D uncertain. CDR1 is LNHDA, CDR2 SQIVND, per germline (reference sequence). The CDR3 is made up of 12 amino acids. The V gene lost 9 bases and the J gene lost 0 bases, with 3 bases spanning the gap. In nucleotides, the CDR3 is TGTGCCAGCAACTCTGGGGCCAACGTCCTGACTTTC. Residues: CASNSGANVLTF.